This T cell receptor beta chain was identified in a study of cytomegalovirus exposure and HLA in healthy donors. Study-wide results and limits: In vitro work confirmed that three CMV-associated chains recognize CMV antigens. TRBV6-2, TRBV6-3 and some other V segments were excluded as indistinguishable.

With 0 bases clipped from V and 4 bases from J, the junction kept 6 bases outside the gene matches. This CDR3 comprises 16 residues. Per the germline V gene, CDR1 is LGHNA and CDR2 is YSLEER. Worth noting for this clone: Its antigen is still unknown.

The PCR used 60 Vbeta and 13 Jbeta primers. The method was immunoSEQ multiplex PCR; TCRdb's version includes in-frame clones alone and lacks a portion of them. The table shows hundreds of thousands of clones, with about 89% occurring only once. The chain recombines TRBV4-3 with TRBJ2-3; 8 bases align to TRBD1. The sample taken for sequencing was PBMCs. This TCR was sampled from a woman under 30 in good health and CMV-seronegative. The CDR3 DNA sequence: TGCGCCAGCAGCCAAGATCATGCGACAGGGGCAGATACGCAGTATTTT. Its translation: CASSQDHATGADTQYF.